This TCR beta chain was recorded in a study of cytomegalovirus exposure and HLA in healthy donors. Details on this clone: What it recognizes is unknown.

CDR1 and CDR2 (germline): SGHRS, YFSETQ. Trimming removed 0 bases at V and 2 bases at J, with 9 bases between. CDR3 size: 15 residues. The PCR was carried out with 60 Vbeta primers and 13 Jbeta primers. Assay used: immunoSEQ multiplex PCR; TCRdb lists only in-frame clones, some missing. The sample table sets out over 100,000 clones. Study-wide points: The presence/absence work took it that sequencing depth was about the same across donors. Most TCRs appeared rarely, but some public TCRs recurred in many donors. Fewer N-insertions than the roughly 670-donor mean were reportedly shown by an Asian-associated ancestry cluster in a later analysis.

The sequencing sample was made of PBMCs. This chain joins TRBV5-1 and TRBJ1-3, with D possibly matching TRBD1 (5 bases). The clonotype originates from a woman aged 40 to 49 in good health and CMV-seropositive. CDR3 region: CASSLAGWTGNTIYF. In DNA, the CDR3 is TGCGCCAGCAGCTTGGCAGGGTGGACTGGAAACACCATATATTTT.